Presented here are 22 T cell receptor beta chains from one specimen sequenced in a study of OX40 agonist ivuxolimab in advanced cancers. Generated by immunoSEQ multiplex PCR, the TCRdb table keeps only in-frame clones and is missing some. Of around 62,000 clones listed, around 86% are singletons. Here the sequenced sample was CD4+ or CD8+ T cells sorted from blood, taken in a trial of the OX40 agonist ivuxolimab. The receptors originated from an adult with an advanced solid tumor such as melanoma, head and neck, liver or kidney cancer.

This clone was counted between two and nine times. The gene calls are TRBV19 and TRBJ2-7; the D is unclear. The CDR3 has 15 amino acids. Trimming pared 7 bases from V and 1 base from J, leaving 17 bases between. Germline CDR1 LNHDA, CDR2 SQIVND (reference sequence). CDR3 sequence reads: CASKRNYFESYEQYF. CDR3 bases: TGTGCCAGTAAGAGGAACTATTTTGAATCCTACGAGCAGTACTTC.

The J gene is TRBJ1-1, the V gene TRBV5-5; D possibly corresponds to TRBD1 (6 bases). CDR1 is SGHKS and CDR2 is YYEKEE in the germline V gene (reference sequence). CDR3 length: 15 residues. Trimming cost V 0 bases and J 1 base, with 10 bases left between them. Written as DNA, the CDR3 is TGTGCCAGCAGCTTGGAAGGGGGGAAGAACACTGAAGCTTTCTTT. Amino acid sequence: CASSLEGGKNTEAFF.

The chain joins TRBV30 to TRBJ1-2; TRBD1 might be the D (5 bases). V lost 2 bases to trimming and J lost 0 bases, with 28 bases between them. Germline values: CDR1 GTSNPN, CDR2 SVGIG (reference sequence). The CDR3 is 20 amino acids. The CDR3 spells CAWSWDVTRSPGKANYGYTF. CDR3 in DNA: TGTGCCTGGAGTTGGGATGTGACAAGGTCGCCAGGGAAAGCTAACTATGGCTACACCTTC.

The V and J genes are TRBV19 and TRBJ1-4, with 7 bases that match TRBD1. CDR3 size: 13 residues. V dropped 8 bases and J dropped 5; count of bases not matched to a gene: 5. Germline V gene data show CDR1 as LNHDA and CDR2 as SQIVND (reference sequence). For the CDR3, the DNA is TGTGCCAGTGAGGGGGCCAGGAATGAAAAACTGTTTTTT. Translated, it gives CASEGARNEKLFF.

The chain combines TRBV7-2 with TRBJ2-7; TRBD1 might be the D (6 bases). V lost 5 bases and J 3 bases, leaving 14 bases between the germline ends. Germline V lookup: CDR1 SGHTA, CDR2 FQGNSA. The CDR3 covers 14 residues. CDR3 loop: CASSIDRLFYEQYF. In DNA form, the CDR3 reads TGTGCCAGCAGCATCGACAGGTTGTTCTACGAGCAGTACTTC. The full variable domain, its missing parts supplied by reference TRBV7-2 and TRBJ2-7, is GAGVSQSPSNKVTEKGKDVELRCDPISGHTALYWYRQSLGQGLEFLIYFQGNSAPDKSGLPSDRFSAERTGGSVSTLTIQRTQQEDSAVYLCASSIDRLFYEQYFGPGTRLTVT.

The chain employs TRBV28 and TRBJ2-3; D gene unclear. Trimming stripped 5 bases from V and 5 bases from J, with 14 bases between. Germline V gives CDR1 MDHEN, CDR2 SYDVKM. CDR3 size: 14 residues. The CDR3 spells CASSLPLDGDTQYF. As DNA, the CDR3 is TGTGCCAGCAGTCTCCCCCTTGACGGAGATACGCAGTATTTT. Looking up the rest from reference TRBV28 and TRBJ2-3 gives the full variable domain: DVKVTQSSRYLVKRTGEKVFLECVQDMDHENMFWYRQDPGLGLRLIYFSYDVKMKEKGDIPEGYSVSREKKERFSLILESASTNQTSMYLCASSLPLDGDTQYFGPGTRLTVL.

This clone was seen a single time. The CDR3 DNA is TGTGCCAGCAGCTTCGGCTCGGGCACCTACGAGCAGTACTTC. This translates into CASSFGSGTYEQYF. The chain couples TRBV7-9 to TRBJ2-7; unclear D gene. CDR1 and CDR2 from the germline V gene are SEHNR and FQNEAQ (reference sequence). The CDR3 runs to 14 residues. Between the trimmed V and J ends, which lost 3 bases and 2 bases, there was a span of 11 bases.

The rearrangement joins TRBV7-2 to TRBJ1-5, with TRBD1 matching over 7 bases. The CDR3 covers 13 residues. Germline-derived CDR1 and CDR2 are SGHTA and FQGNSA. With 5 bases clipped from V and 7 bases from J, the junction kept 5 bases outside the gene matches. CDR3 nucleotides: TGTGCCAGCAGCGACAGGGTTAAGCAGCCCCAGCATTTT. Protein product: CASSDRVKQPQHF. The full variable domain, in which reference TRBV7-2 and TRBJ1-5 provide the parts outside the CDR3, is GAGVSQSPSNKVTEKGKDVELRCDPISGHTALYWYRQSLGQGLEFLIYFQGNSAPDKSGLPSDRFSAERTGGSVSTLTIQRTQQEDSAVYLCASSDRVKQPQHFGDGTRLSIL.

This clone was seen a few times. The J gene is TRBJ1-2, the V gene TRBV7-2, with 7 bases lining up with TRBD1. Losses at the gene ends were 5 bases for V and 8 bases for J; bases not matched to a gene: 11. The germline V gene has CDR1 SGHTA and CDR2 FQGNSA. The CDR3 is 14 residues long. CDR3 bases: TGTGCCAGCAGCGTCGGGACAGAGGGGGGCGGCTACACCTTC. It codes for CASSVGTEGGGYTF.

This chain connects TRBV5-1 to TRBJ1-1; TRBD1 aligns across 7 bases. There are 14 residues in the CDR3. The V gene end was trimmed by 0 bases and the J gene end by 6 bases; junction bases not matched to a gene: 5. The V gene's germline CDR1 is SGHRS and CDR2 YFSETQ. The CDR3 region has the DNA TGCGCCAGCAGCTTGGAAGGGGGCGGGGCTGAAGCTTTCTTT. Translated: CASSLEGGGAEAFF.

The chain employs TRBV7-3 and TRBJ2-2, with D perhaps TRBD1 (6 bases). V lost 5 bases and J lost 6, with 16 bases in between. This CDR3 contains 15 residues. Germline values: CDR1 SGHTA, CDR2 FQGTGA. The DNA for the CDR3 is TGTGCCAGCAGCCCCGGGACACAACACCCCGGGGAGCTGTTTTTT. It is translated as CASSPGTQHPGELFF.

J is TRBJ1-1 and V is TRBV19; 10 bases match TRBD1. After removal of 5 bases from V and 5 bases from J, the junction contained 8 bases not matched to a gene. Germline V CDR1 and CDR2: LNHDA, SQIVND (reference sequence). The CDR3 runs 15 residues. The CDR3 protein is CASSFGTGELTEAFF. The CDR3 DNA sequence: TGTGCCAGTAGTTTCGGGACAGGGGAGTTGACTGAAGCTTTCTTT.

This chain connects TRBV28 to TRBJ2-5, with D perhaps TRBD1 (6 bases). Germline V gives CDR1 MDHEN, CDR2 SYDVKM. Trimming stripped 3 bases from V and 0 bases from J, with 11 bases between. The CDR3 loop spans 15 amino acids. The chain's CDR3 is CASSFPDRYQETQYF. The CDR3 bases are TGTGCCAGCAGTTTTCCCGACAGGTACCAAGAGACCCAGTACTTC. Supplemented by reference TRBV28 and TRBJ2-5, the full variable domain reads DVKVTQSSRYLVKRTGEKVFLECVQDMDHENMFWYRQDPGLGLRLIYFSYDVKMKEKGDIPEGYSVSREKKERFSLILESASTNQTSMYLCASSFPDRYQETQYFGPGTRLLVL.

V is TRBV30 and J is TRBJ2-3; maybe TRBD2 (5 bases). CDR3 length: 11 amino acids. The germline V and J ends were trimmed by 3 bases and 5 bases, with 6 bases remaining between them. Germline V gene sequence: CDR1 GTSNPN, CDR2 SVGIG (reference sequence). The CDR3 sequence is CAWSGEDTQYF. For the CDR3, the DNA is TGTGCCTGGAGCGGGGAAGATACGCAGTATTTT.

This clone was detected only once. This sequence joins TRBV4-2 and TRBJ2-7; D may correspond to TRBD1 or TRBD2 (7 bases each). Trimming shortened V by 2 bases and J by 6 bases, and 14 bases separated the two germline ends. Germline V CDR1 and CDR2: LGHNA, YNFKEQ. There are 14 residues in the CDR3. The CDR3 DNA sequence: TGTGCCAGCAGCCAAATTGACAGGGAGGGCGAGCAGTACTTC. Protein product: CASSQIDREGEQYF.

The chain combines TRBV7-2 with TRBJ2-5; perhaps TRBD2 as D (6 bases). The germline V gene has CDR1 SGHTA and CDR2 FQGNSA. V lost 5 bases, J lost 3 bases, and 13 bases lay in between. This CDR3 comprises 14 residues. The DNA of the CDR3 is TGTGCCAGCAGCCCTAACGGAGGGGAAGAGACCCAGTACTTC. Translation: CASSPNGGEETQYF.

The chain carries TRBV7-2 and TRBJ2-7; 10 nucleotides agree with TRBD1. The CDR3 sequence is 14 residues long. The V segment lost 3 bases and the J segment 4 bases; nucleotides outside the gene matches: 3. Germline values: CDR1 SGHTA, CDR2 FQGNSA. Here the CDR3 reads CASSFEDRGYEQYF. CDR3 bases: TGTGCCAGCAGCTTCGAGGACAGGGGGTACGAGCAGTACTTC. Drawing the rest from reference TRBV7-2 and TRBJ2-7, the complete variable domain is GAGVSQSPSNKVTEKGKDVELRCDPISGHTALYWYRQSLGQGLEFLIYFQGNSAPDKSGLPSDRFSAERTGGSVSTLTIQRTQQEDSAVYLCASSFEDRGYEQYFGPGTRLTVT.

This rearrangement joins TRBV7-2 to TRBJ2-7, with 7 bases aligning to TRBD2. This CDR3 has 15 amino acids. Looked up from germline, CDR1 is SGHTA and CDR2 is FQGNSA. V dropped 5 bases and J dropped 2; count of bases not matched to a gene: 9. The CDR3: CASSPHSGWTYEQYF. In nucleotides, the CDR3 is TGTGCCAGCAGCCCACATAGCGGGTGGACCTACGAGCAGTACTTC.

V is TRBV28 and J is TRBJ2-7, with 12 bases lining up with TRBD2. Trimming at V came to 6 bases and at J to 2 bases, leaving 17 bases not matched to a gene. Germline CDR1 is MDHEN and CDR2 is SYDVKM. The CDR3 totals 19 residues. Written as DNA, the CDR3 is TGTGCCAGCAGCGAACGGGGGGACGGGCTAGCGGGAGGGCCCTACGAGCAGTACTTC. It yields the protein CASSERGDGLAGGPYEQYF. The variable domain in full, with the rest retrieved from reference TRBV28 and TRBJ2-7, is DVKVTQSSRYLVKRTGEKVFLECVQDMDHENMFWYRQDPGLGLRLIYFSYDVKMKEKGDIPEGYSVSREKKERFSLILESASTNQTSMYLCASSERGDGLAGGPYEQYFGPGTRLTVT.

By frequency in the sample, this clone is medium-sized. J is TRBJ2-2 and V is TRBV7-2, with TRBD2 as a possible D gene (6 bases). Germline V gives CDR1 SGHTA, CDR2 FQGNSA. CDR3 length: 16 residues. The V end was cut by 3 bases, the J end by 1 base, with 12 bases between. The CDR3 DNA reads TGTGCCAGCAGCTTCGCGGGACTCCAGAACACCGGGGAGCTGTTTTTT. Its translation is CASSFAGLQNTGELFF.

The rearrangement links TRBV5-1 to TRBJ1-3; no clear D. The germline gives CDR1 SGHRS, CDR2 YFSETQ. Trimming pared 0 bases from V and 2 bases from J, leaving 6 bases between. The CDR3 is 14 amino acids. CDR3 in DNA: TGCGCCAGCAGCTTGGGTGTGCCTGGAAACACCATATATTTT. The encoded protein is CASSLGVPGNTIYF.

The CDR3 sequence is CASSRVVNTGELFF. The CDR3 DNA reads TGTGCCAGCAGTCGGGTAGTGAACACCGGGGAGCTGTTTTTT. The chain recombines TRBV6-5 with TRBJ2-2; D uncertain. Trimming took off 5 bases at V and 1 base at J, with 8 bases between the two ends. Germline V gene data show CDR1 as MNHEY and CDR2 as SVGAGI. The CDR3 is made up of 14 amino acids.